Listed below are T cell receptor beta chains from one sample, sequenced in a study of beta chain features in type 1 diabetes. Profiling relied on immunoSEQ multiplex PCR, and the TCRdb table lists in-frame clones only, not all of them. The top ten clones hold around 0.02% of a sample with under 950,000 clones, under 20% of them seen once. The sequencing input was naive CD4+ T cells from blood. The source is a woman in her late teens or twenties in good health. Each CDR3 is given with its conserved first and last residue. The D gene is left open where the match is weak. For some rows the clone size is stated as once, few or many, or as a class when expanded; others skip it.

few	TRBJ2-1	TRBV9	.	TGTGCCAGCAGCGGCCGGACGAGGAGCTCCTACAATGAGCAGTTCTTC	CASSGRTRSSYNEQFF
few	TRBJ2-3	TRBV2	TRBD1	TGTGCCAACTCCCGGGACAGGGGGGATACGCAGTATTTT	CANSRDRGDTQYF
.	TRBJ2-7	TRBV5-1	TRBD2	TGCGCCAGCAGCCCGGGACTAGCGGCCTCCTACGAGCAGTACTTC	CASSPGLAASYEQYF
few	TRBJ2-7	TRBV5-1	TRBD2	TGCGCCAGCAGCCCCGGCGGAGCGGGAGGGTACGAGCAGTACTTC	CASSPGGAGGYEQYF
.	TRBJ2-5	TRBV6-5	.	TGTGCCAGAGAGCGGTACCAAGAGACCCAGTACTTC	CARERYQETQYF
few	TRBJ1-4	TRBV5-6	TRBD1	TGTGCCAGCAGCTTGCCCGGGACAGGTTTTGGAAAACTGTTTTTT	CASSLPGTGFGKLFF
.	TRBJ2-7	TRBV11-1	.	TGTGCCAGCAGCATCGGGGCGTCTTGGACCTACGAGCAGTACTTC	CASSIGASWTYEQYF
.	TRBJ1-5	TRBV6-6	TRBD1	TGTGCCAGCAGTTCGACCCGACAGGGGAATCAGCCCCAGCATTTT	CASSSTRQGNQPQHF
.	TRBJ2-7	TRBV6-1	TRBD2	TGTGCCAGCAGTGTTGGGACTAGCGGGAGGACCTACGAGCAGTACTTC	CASSVGTSGRTYEQYF
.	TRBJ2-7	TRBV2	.	TGTGCCAGCAGTGAGCAGTATGACGAGCAGTACTTC	CASSEQYDEQYF
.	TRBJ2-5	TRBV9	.	TGTGCCAGCAGCGTAGCTCAGGGTCAGACCCAGTACTTC	CASSVAQGQTQYF
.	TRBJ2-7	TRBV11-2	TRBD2	TGTGCCAGCAGAGAAAGCGGGAGCTACGAGCAGTACTTC	CASRESGSYEQYF
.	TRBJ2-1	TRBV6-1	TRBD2	TGTGCCAGCAGCCAAGGGAGGGGTGAGCAGTTCTTC	CASSQGRGEQFF
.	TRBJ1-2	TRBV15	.	TGTGCCACCAGCAGGGAGGGGGGAGCTAACTATGGCTACACCTTC	CATSREGGANYGYTF
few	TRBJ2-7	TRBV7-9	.	TGTGCCAGCAGCTATCAGAGTTACGAGCAGTACTTC	CASSYQSYEQYF
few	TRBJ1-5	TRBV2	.	TGTGCCAGCAGGGCAGGGCAAGACAATCAGCCCCAGCATTTT	CASRAGQDNQPQHF